A single sample is the source of the 10 T cell receptor beta chains below, sequenced in a study of shared clonotypes between healthy human individuals. Measured with immunoSEQ multiplex PCR; TCRdb has only the in-frame clones, and not every one. The data show a few million clones, more than 90% seen once. The sequenced material came from naive CD4+ T cells sorted from blood. As for subset: CD45RA+ positively selected. These receptors came from a man aged 18 to 30 in good health.

The chain uses TRBV10-3 and TRBJ2-7; D remains unclear. V was shortened by 0 bases and J by 4 bases, with 10 bases between the two germline ends. The V gene's germline CDR1 is ENHRY and CDR2 SYGVKD. The CDR3 is 14 residues long. In nucleotides, the CDR3 is TGTGCCATCAGTGAGTCGTTGCTAGATTACGAGCAGTACTTC. This codes for CAISESLLDYEQYF.

The chain has TRBV10-3 and TRBJ1-6; D is undetermined. The CDR3 is 13 amino acids. Germline V lookup: CDR1 ENHRY, CDR2 SYGVKD. Trimming removed 6 bases at V and 7 bases at J, with 10 bases between. CDR3 DNA: TGTGCCATCAGCGGGGTTTCGAATTCACCCCTCCACTTT. It codes for CAISGVSNSPLHF.

V and J are TRBV6-4 and TRBJ2-7; D tentatively reads TRBD1 or TRBD2 (6 bases each). The length of the CDR3 is 17 residues. V lost 4 bases and J lost 0, with 19 bases in between. Germline CDR1 is MRHNA and CDR2 is SNTAGT. CDR3 coding DNA: TGTGCCAGCAGTGGGGGGCAAGGGGGGCGAAGCTCCTACGAGCAGTACTTC. Its translation: CASSGGQGGRSSYEQYF.

The chain combines TRBV5-6 with TRBJ2-2; 10 bases align to TRBD1. J lost 6 bases, V lost 1 base, and 6 bases had no gene match. In germline, CDR1 is SGHDT, CDR2 YYEEEE. The CDR3 is 16 amino acids. DNA for the CDR3: TGTGCCAGCAGCTTGAGGGGACAGGGGAAGGCCGGGGAGCTGTTTTTT. It encodes CASSLRGQGKAGELFF.

The J gene is TRBJ1-1, the V gene TRBV7-9; D remains ambiguous. The CDR3 consists of 15 residues. V was cut by 4 bases and J by 3 bases, with 15 bases left in between. Looked up from germline, CDR1 is SEHNR and CDR2 is FQNEAQ (reference sequence). The CDR3 coding sequence is TGTGCCAGCAGCTCAGGACCGCCTCGGGACACTGAAGCTTTCTTT. This translates into CASSSGPPRDTEAFF.

The V and J genes are TRBV19 and TRBJ2-4; 8 bases are a match to TRBD1. V shed 4 bases, J shed 3 bases, and the junction held 11 bases outside the gene matches. This CDR3 contains 17 residues. Looked up from germline, CDR1 is LNHDA and CDR2 is SQIVND (reference sequence). The CDR3: CASSTLGQGGDKNIQYF. The CDR3 DNA reads as TGTGCCAGTAGTACACTCGGACAGGGTGGAGACAAAAACATTCAGTACTTC.

This sequence joins TRBV4-3 and TRBJ2-7, with D unresolved. CDR3 length: 15 residues. CDR1 LGHNA and CDR2 YSLEER come from the germline V gene. Trimming stripped 0 bases from V and 3 bases from J, with 12 bases between. The CDR3 DNA sequence: TGCGCCAGCAGCCAAGATGCAACACCGGGCTACGAGCAGTACTTC. Its translation: CASSQDATPGYEQYF.

This chain joins TRBV30 and TRBJ2-6, with 8 bases lining up with TRBD1. Trimming cost V 4 bases and J 0 bases; bases outside gene matches: 5. The CDR3 runs 16 residues. Per germline, CDR1 GTSNPN and CDR2 SVGIG (reference sequence). DNA of the CDR3: TGTGCCTGGACCCGGGACAGGACCTCTGGGGCCAACGTCCTGACTTTC. Protein product: CAWTRDRTSGANVLTF. Complete variable domain (other parts from reference TRBV30 and TRBJ2-6): SQTIHQWPATLVQPVGSPLSLECTVEGTSNPNLYWYRQAAGRGLQLLFYSVGIGQISSEVPQNLSASRPQDRQFILSSKKLLLSDSGFYLCAWTRDRTSGANVLTFGAGSRLTVL.

V is TRBV30 and J is TRBJ2-3; TRBD1 matches at 7 bases. V lost 3 bases to trimming and J lost 2 bases; unmatched junction nucleotides: 14. CDR1 is GTSNPN and CDR2 is SVGIG in the germline V gene (reference sequence). CDR3 size: 17 residues. Here the CDR3 reads CAWSRTRTQGTTDTQYF. As DNA, the CDR3 is TGTGCCTGGAGCCGGACCAGGACACAGGGGACCACAGATACGCAGTATTTT.

Points on this clone: The conserved closing phenylalanine or tryptophan is absent in this CDR3, likely reflecting a read error. No DNA is shown, since the ends of the CDR3 on it are uncertain; the CDR3 is the one TCRdb lists. This chain connects TRBV7-8 to TRBJ1-6. The CDR3 numbers 9 amino acids, ends counted. The germline V gene encodes CDR1 SGHVS and CDR2 FQNEAQ. The CDR3 region is CASRLVSVG.